The clone carrying this T cell receptor beta chain was seen a handful of times. These data come from a study of glioma-infiltrating T cells after dendritic cell vaccination. As for the study in general: Autologous tumor lysate was loaded overnight onto monocyte-derived dendritic cells grown less than 8 days with IL-4 and GM-CSF.

Germline CDR1 and CDR2: GTSNPN and SVGIG (reference sequence). The CDR3 has 14 amino acids. V lost 3 bases to trimming and J lost 0 bases, with 10 bases between them. TCRdb's copy holds only in-frame clones and misses some; the assay was immunoSEQ multiplex PCR. The profile shows over 90,000 clones, 81% of them singletons. Material: blood, obtained before dendritic cell vaccination. The chain joins TRBV30 to TRBJ2-3, with a possible D match to TRBD2 (5 bases). The sequence was obtained from a human donor with glioblastoma. The CDR3: CAWRSGISTDTQYF. The CDR3 DNA sequence: TGTGCCTGGAGGAGCGGTATTAGCACAGATACGCAGTATTTT.